Presented here are 27 T cell receptor beta chains from one specimen sequenced in a study of technical replicates of blood from a few donors. Assay: immunoSEQ multiplex PCR; the TCRdb copy retains only in-frame clones and omits some. The data contain about 100,000 clones, around 95% of them singletons. The sample was T cells isolated from PBMCs. These receptors all stem from a human donor in good health.

The chain is built from TRBV7-8 and TRBJ2-3; D possibly corresponds to TRBD2 (5 bases). CDR3 length equals 16 residues. Germline-derived CDR1 and CDR2 are SGHVS and FQNEAQ. V lost 5 bases and J lost 0, with 15 bases in between. Written as DNA, the CDR3 is TGTGCCAGCAGCCTTGGTACGGGGTCTAGCACAGATACGCAGTATTTT. It translates to CASSLGTGSSTDTQYF.

The chain has TRBV29-1 and TRBJ1-1; the D is unclear. Germline V gene lookup returns CDR1 SQVTM and CDR2 ANQGSEA. Between the trimmed V and J ends, which lost 4 bases and 4 bases, there was a span of 13 bases. CDR3 length equals 13 residues. CDR3 DNA: TGCAGCGTTGCTGGATGGGGAGGCACTGAAGCTTTCTTT. This sequence encodes CSVAGWGGTEAFF.

The chain couples TRBV11-2 to TRBJ1-2, with no clear D. The V gene lost 1 base and the J gene lost 4 bases, with 7 bases spanning the gap. Germline values: CDR1 SGHAT, CDR2 FQNNGV. The CDR3 contains 13 residues. CDR3 coding DNA: TGTGCCAGCAGCTTAGGGGCTTCCTATGGCTACACCTTC. Protein: CASSLGASYGYTF.

V gene TRBV29-1 combines with J gene TRBJ2-7, with 8 bases identical to TRBD1. The germline CDR1 and CDR2 sequences are SQVTM and ANQGSEA. This CDR3 is 15 amino acids long. V lost 0 bases and J lost 1; bases outside the gene matches: 5. The CDR3 spells CSVEDVGDRSYEQYF. The DNA for the CDR3 is TGCAGCGTTGAAGACGTGGGGGACAGGTCCTACGAGCAGTACTTC.

The J gene is TRBJ2-1, the V gene TRBV27, with D tentatively TRBD2 (5 bases). Trimming left V 0 bases short and J 8 bases short, with 11 bases between. Germline V CDR1 and CDR2: MNHEY, SMNVEV (reference sequence). The CDR3 runs 14 residues. CDR3 DNA: TGTGCCAGCAGTTTATCACTAGTTCGGGATGAGCAGTTCTTC. Amino acids: CASSLSLVRDEQFF.

With respect to this clone: Its ends do not fully match the called genes, so a read error is possible. J is TRBJ1-6 and V is TRBV27, with D unresolved. Germline V gene lookup returns CDR1 MNHEY and CDR2 SMNVEV (reference sequence). This CDR3 spans 11 amino acids. Here the CDR3 DNA reads TGTGCCAGCAGTTTACGGTTTTGTGCGGGATTT. Its translation: CASSLRFCAGF.

V and J are TRBV9 and TRBJ2-6; tentative D call: TRBD2 (5 bases). The CDR3 loop spans 16 amino acids. Trimming took off 4 bases at V and 3 bases at J, with 14 bases between the two ends. The V gene's germline CDR1 is SGDLS and CDR2 YYNGEE. The CDR3 bases are TGTGCCAGCAGCTCGCCGAGGGATTATGGGGCCAACGTCCTGACTTTC. The encoded protein is CASSSPRDYGANVLTF.

The rearrangement joins TRBV5-4 to TRBJ2-1, with D tentatively TRBD2 (7 bases). The CDR3 has 15 amino acids. CDR1 and CDR2 from the germline V gene are SGHNT and YYREEE (reference sequence). V gave up 10 bases and J gave up 0 bases, with 17 bases separating them. CDR3 residues: CAAGGGASSYNEQFF. CDR3 in DNA: TGTGCCGCCGGAGGGGGGGCTTCCTCCTACAATGAGCAGTTCTTC. Supplemented by reference TRBV5-4 and TRBJ2-1, the full variable domain reads ETGVTQSPTHLIKTRGQQVTLRCSSQSGHNTVSWYQQALGQGPQFIFQYYREEENGRGNFPPRFSGLQFPNYSSELNVNALELDDSALYLCAAGGGASSYNEQFFGPGTRLTVL.

This rearrangement joins TRBV27 to TRBJ2-1, with 7 bases lining up with TRBD1. J was trimmed by 3 bases and V by 3 bases; bases with no gene match: 5. The CDR3 sequence is 15 residues long. Germline CDR1 and CDR2: MNHEY and SMNVEV (reference sequence). The chain's CDR3 is CASSFRGTDYNEQFF. The DNA for the CDR3 is TGTGCCAGCAGTTTCCGAGGGACAGACTACAATGAGCAGTTCTTC.

The V and J genes are TRBV6-1 and TRBJ2-1; 12 bases are a match to TRBD2. CDR3 length: 14 amino acids. Germline V CDR1 and CDR2: MNHNS, SASEGT. After removal of 2 bases from V and 9 bases from J, the junction contained 2 bases not matched to a gene. CDR3 region: CASSEMTSGGEQFF. CDR3 DNA: TGTGCCAGCAGTGAAATGACTAGCGGGGGTGAGCAGTTCTTC.

This sequence joins TRBV28 and TRBJ2-4; 8 positions match TRBD1. The CDR3 is 15 residues long. J was trimmed by 10 bases and V by 6 bases; bases with no gene match: 14. In germline, CDR1 is MDHEN, CDR2 SYDVKM. The CDR3 nucleotides are TGTGCCAGCAGGCGGGACAGGACAACTCGATGGATTCAGTACTTC. Translated, it gives CASRRDRTTRWIQYF.

The V call is TRBV27, the J call TRBJ2-5; TRBD2 matches 15 bases. The DNA end favors TRBJ2-7, so the J call may be wrong. This CDR3 has 16 residues. CDR1 and CDR2 from the germline V gene are MNHEY and SMNVEV (reference sequence). As DNA, the CDR3 is TGTGCCAGCAGTTGGGATGGGACTAGCGGGAGGTACGAGCAGTACTTC. Its protein is CASSWDGTSGRYEQYF.

V is TRBV28 and J is TRBJ2-7; no definite D call. The germline gives CDR1 MDHEN, CDR2 SYDVKM. V lost 4 bases, J lost 1 base, and 5 bases lay in between. The CDR3 spans 12 residues. The CDR3 spells CASSSTSYEQYF. As DNA, the CDR3 is TGTGCCAGCAGTTCAACATCCTACGAGCAGTACTTC.

The rearrangement joins TRBV27 to TRBJ2-1, with 8 bases fitting TRBD2. From germline, CDR1 is MNHEY and CDR2 SMNVEV (reference sequence). V lost 5 bases, J lost 7 bases, and 10 bases stayed unmatched. The CDR3 runs to 15 residues. CDR3 loop: CASSPWAGGDNEQFF. The CDR3, as DNA: TGTGCCAGCAGTCCCTGGGCGGGGGGAGATAATGAGCAGTTCTTC.

In this sample, this clone turned up a few times. The V gene is TRBV28, the J gene TRBJ2-7, with 14 bases lining up with TRBD2. Germline trimming cut 6 bases from V and 3 bases from J; bases unmatched to any gene: 7. The CDR3 is 16 amino acids. Germline-derived CDR1 and CDR2 are MDHEN and SYDVKM. For the CDR3, the DNA is TGTGCCAGCAGAACGGGGACTAGCGGGAGTATCTACGAGCAGTACTTC. Amino acid sequence: CASRTGTSGSIYEQYF.

This clone was counted once. This chain joins TRBV27 and TRBJ2-7; TRBD2 matches at 7 bases. Per germline, CDR1 MNHEY and CDR2 SMNVEV (reference sequence). V trimming: 4 bases; J trimming: 0 bases; junction bases outside the gene matches: 3. The CDR3 sequence is 14 residues long. The CDR3 DNA sequence: TGTGCCAGCAGTTCCACGGGGGGCTCCTACGAGCAGTACTTC. This codes for CASSSTGGSYEQYF.

V usage is TRBV27 and J usage is TRBJ1-1; a possible D gene is TRBD1 (6 bases). Germline CDR1 and CDR2: MNHEY and SMNVEV (reference sequence). Trimming took off 10 bases at V and 1 base at J, with 13 bases between the two ends. The CDR3 has 13 residues. The CDR3 sequence: CATNSQGNTEAFF. CDR3 nucleotides: TGTGCCACCAACTCACAGGGGAACACTGAAGCTTTCTTT.

The DNA for the CDR3 is TGTGCCAGCAGCTTAGGCCCGGTTTCTAACTATGGCTACACCTTC. Encoded protein: CASSLGPVSNYGYTF. The V gene is TRBV7-9, the J gene TRBJ1-2; D gene ambiguous. CDR3 length: 15 residues. V was clipped by 1 base and J by 0 bases, with 9 bases between them. CDR1 SEHNR and CDR2 FQNEAQ come from the germline V gene (reference sequence).

In this sample, this clone turned up a few times. This chain connects TRBV6-1 to TRBJ2-4; D is ambiguous. CDR3 length equals 14 residues. V was clipped by 1 base and J by 4 bases, with 8 bases between them. Germline V CDR1 and CDR2: MNHNS, SASEGT. The CDR3: CASSEGHSKNIQYF. The CDR3 coding sequence is TGTGCCAGCAGTGAAGGCCACAGTAAAAACATTCAGTACTTC.

The chain employs TRBV7-8 and TRBJ2-3; D is perhaps TRBD1 (6 bases). The V end lost 4 bases, the J end lost 1 base, and 12 bases lay between the germline ends. Germline V CDR1 and CDR2: SGHVS, FQNEAQ. CDR3 length equals 15 residues. CDR3 sequence (DNA): TGTGCCAGCAGCTATACAGGGCCCCGCACAGATACGCAGTATTTT. Amino acids: CASSYTGPRTDTQYF.

This clone came up once. The chain couples TRBV28 to TRBJ1-2; D is perhaps TRBD1 (6 bases). V dropped 6 bases and J dropped 6 bases, with 14 bases sitting between them. The CDR3 consists of 13 residues. CDR1 and CDR2 (germline): MDHEN, SYDVKM. CDR3 sequence (DNA): TGTGCCAGCAGGTACCGGGACATAAATGGCTACACCTTC. This sequence encodes CASRYRDINGYTF.

V gene TRBV9 combines with J gene TRBJ2-1; the D gene is possibly TRBD1 (7 bases). Trimming took 7 bases from V and 0 from J, leaving 17 bases between them. This CDR3 has 16 residues. The germline V gene encodes CDR1 SGDLS and CDR2 YYNGEE. The CDR3 loop reads CASGIQGRSSYNEQFF. The CDR3 DNA reads TGTGCCAGCGGGATACAGGGGAGGAGCTCCTACAATGAGCAGTTCTTC.

To note about this clone: The identical CDR3 is also encoded by other nucleotide sequences in the sample. The J gene is TRBJ1-6, the V gene TRBV19; D gene unclear. Germline-derived CDR1 and CDR2 are LNHDA and SQIVND (reference sequence). The CDR3 totals 13 residues. Deletions cut 3 bases from V and 6 bases from J, with 6 bases between. The CDR3 is CASSIQSNSPLHF. CDR3 DNA: TGTGCCAGTAGTATTCAGTCTAATTCACCCCTCCACTTT.

This chain uses TRBV7-9 with TRBJ1-2, with 9 bases identical to TRBD1. Unmatched junction bases numbered 9, after V lost 1 base and J lost 6 bases. Looked up from germline, CDR1 is SEHNR and CDR2 is FQNEAQ (reference sequence). The CDR3 is 16 residues long. As DNA, the CDR3 is TGTGCCAGCAGCTTAGACCAGGGACAGGGATTTAATGGCTACACCTTC. Translation gives CASSLDQGQGFNGYTF.

This clone was detected only once. This chain uses TRBV5-1 with TRBJ2-7, with TRBD1 matching 11 bases. Germline V gene data show CDR1 as SGHRS and CDR2 as YFSETQ. CDR3 length: 15 residues. V shed 4 bases, J shed 0 bases, and the junction held 3 bases outside the gene matches. CDR3 sequence reads: CASSTGQGASYEQYF. The CDR3 DNA is TGCGCCAGCAGCACCGGACAGGGGGCCTCCTACGAGCAGTACTTC.

The CDR3 loop reads CASSLVRTATDTQYF. The CDR3 nucleotides read TGCGCCAGCAGCTTGGTGCGGACTGCCACAGATACGCAGTATTTT. The chain couples TRBV5-1 to TRBJ2-3, with a weak D call TRBD2 (5 bases). Germline V gene lookup returns CDR1 SGHRS and CDR2 YFSETQ. CDR3 length: 15 amino acids. Trimming removed 0 bases at V and 2 bases at J, with 10 bases between.

This clone was counted once. The chain recombines TRBV6-1 with TRBJ1-4; 10 bases match TRBD1. The CDR3 runs to 15 residues. V lost 6 bases to trimming and J lost 8 bases; unmatched junction nucleotides: 9. Germline V lookup: CDR1 MNHNS, CDR2 SASEGT. The CDR3 coding sequence is TGTGCCAGCAGACCCCCGGGACAGGGGTGGGAAAAACTGTTTTTT. This gives the protein CASRPPGQGWEKLFF.